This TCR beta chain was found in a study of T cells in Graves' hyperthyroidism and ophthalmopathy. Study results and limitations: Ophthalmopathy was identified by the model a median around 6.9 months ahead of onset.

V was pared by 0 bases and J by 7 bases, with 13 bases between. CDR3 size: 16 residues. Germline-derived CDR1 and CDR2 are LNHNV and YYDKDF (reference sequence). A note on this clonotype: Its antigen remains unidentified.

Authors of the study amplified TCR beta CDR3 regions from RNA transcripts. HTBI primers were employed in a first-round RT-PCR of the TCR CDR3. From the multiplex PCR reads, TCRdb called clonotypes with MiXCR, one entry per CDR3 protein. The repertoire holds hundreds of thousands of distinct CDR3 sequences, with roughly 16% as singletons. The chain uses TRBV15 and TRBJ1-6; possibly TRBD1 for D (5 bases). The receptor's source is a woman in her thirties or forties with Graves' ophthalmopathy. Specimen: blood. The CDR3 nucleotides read TGTGCCACCAGCAGAGATCCCAGACAGATGAATTCACCCCTCCACTTT. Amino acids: CATSRDPRQMNSPLHF.